This entry is about one T cell receptor beta chain. What it recognizes is unknown. MiXCR, run by TCRdb on the reads, gives a single entry per CDR3 protein. The sample holds about 400,000 distinct CDR3 sequences, roughly a third seen once. The data originate from a study of T cell repertoires in cytomegalovirus infection. Overall study: CMV epitopes, recently identified HLA-C-restricted and well-studied HLA-B-restricted, were used. Findings and caveats of the study: Cumulated frequencies of public TCR beta families served to identify carriers of CMV plus the relevant HLA. HLA-C-restricted CMV clonotypes gave the most frequent clonotype in two of eight donors.

The sample consisted of cultured PBMCs, taken from culture after CMV antigen stimulation. The source is a human donor in good health (CMV status not recorded). Some clones in this sample may be carry-over from other donors' samples.

The CDR3 loop is CASSLAFSSYNEQFF. In nucleotides, the CDR3 is TGTGCCAGCAGCTTAGCGTTCAGCTCCTACAATGAGCAGTTCTTC. V is TRBV11-2 and J is TRBJ2-1; D is undetermined. Germline CDR1 reads SGHAT; CDR2 reads FQNNGV. This CDR3 contains 15 residues. V lost 1 base, J lost 0 bases, and 7 bases lay in between. The full variable domain, completed using reference TRBV11-2 and TRBJ2-1, is EAGVAQSPRYKIIEKRQSVAFWCNPISGHATLYWYQQILGQGPKLLIQFQNNGVVDDSQLPKDRFSAERLKGVDSTLKIQPAKLEDSAVYLCASSLAFSSYNEQFFGPGTRLTVL.